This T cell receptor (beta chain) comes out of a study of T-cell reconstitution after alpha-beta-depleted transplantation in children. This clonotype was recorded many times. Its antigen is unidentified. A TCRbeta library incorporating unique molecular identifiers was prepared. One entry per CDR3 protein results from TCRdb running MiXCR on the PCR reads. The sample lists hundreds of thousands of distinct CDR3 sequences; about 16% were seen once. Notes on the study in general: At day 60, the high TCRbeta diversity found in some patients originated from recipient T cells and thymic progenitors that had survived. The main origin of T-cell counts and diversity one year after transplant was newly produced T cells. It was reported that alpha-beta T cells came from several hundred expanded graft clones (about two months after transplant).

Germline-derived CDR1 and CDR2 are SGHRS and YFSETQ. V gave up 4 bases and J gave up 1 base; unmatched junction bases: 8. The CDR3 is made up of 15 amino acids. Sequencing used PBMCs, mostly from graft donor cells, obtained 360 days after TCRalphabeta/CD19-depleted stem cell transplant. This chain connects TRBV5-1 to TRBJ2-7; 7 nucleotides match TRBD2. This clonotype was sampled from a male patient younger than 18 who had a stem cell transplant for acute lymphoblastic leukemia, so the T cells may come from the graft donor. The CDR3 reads CASSPFSGLSYEQYF. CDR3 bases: TGCGCCAGCAGCCCCTTTAGCGGGCTTTCCTACGAGCAGTACTTC.